Listed below are T cell receptor beta chains from one sample, sequenced in a study of blood T cell repertoires in COVID-19. The repertoire was sequenced with immunoSEQ multiplex PCR; TCRdb's copy has only in-frame clones and lacks some. The profile shows approximately 140,000 clones, 75% to 90% of them singletons. The specimen sequenced was peripheral blood. These receptors were collected from a man in his sixties or seventies with acute or convalescent COVID-19. CDR3s include the opening cysteine and the closing phenylalanine or tryptophan. D genes are given only for firm matches. Clone size is shown for a subset of rows, as once, few, many or a class of expanded clone.

CDR3 protein	CDR3 DNA	D gene	clone size	V gene	J gene
CASSPLDSPYNEQFF	TGTGCCAGCAGCCCCCTGGACAGCCCATACAATGAGCAGTTCTTC	.	.	TRBV5-6	TRBJ2-1
CASSFATSGSNEQFF	TGTGCCAGCAGTTTTGCCACTAGCGGGAGTAATGAGCAGTTCTTC	TRBD2	.	TRBV28	TRBJ2-1
CASIEGRGRNQPQHF	TGTGCCAGCATAGAGGGCAGGGGACGAAATCAGCCCCAGCATTTT	.	few	TRBV2	TRBJ1-5
CASSFFRDTDTQYF	TGTGCCAGCAGCTTCTTTCGAGACACAGATACGCAGTATTTT	.	.	TRBV7-8	TRBJ2-3
CATSGGAQRWAGELFF	TGTGCCACCTCGGGGGGGGCCCAAAGGTGGGCCGGGGAGCTGTTTTTT	TRBD2	.	TRBV15	TRBJ2-2
CASRTTGVKYGYTF	TGTGCCAGCAGGACGACAGGGGTTAAATATGGCTACACCTTC	TRBD1	.	TRBV28	TRBJ1-2
CAISEPSGGGYTF	TGTGCCATCAGTGAGCCCTCAGGAGGGGGCTACACCTTC	.	.	TRBV10-3	TRBJ1-2
CASSPELAGSTDTQYF	TGTGCCAGCTCACCAGAACTAGCGGGAAGCACAGATACGCAGTATTTT	TRBD2	.	TRBV18	TRBJ2-3
CASSAAPTSGGAVGNIQYF	TGTGCCAGCAGCGCCGCCCCAACTAGCGGGGGGGCCGTGGGAAACATTCAGTACTTC	TRBD2	.	TRBV9	TRBJ2-4
CASSYSGNTGELFF	TGTGCCAGCAGCTATAGCGGGAACACCGGGGAGCTGTTTTTT	.	.	TRBV3-1/TRBV3-2	TRBJ2-2
CASSGTGTQPQHF	TGCGCCAGCAGTGGGACAGGGACCCAGCCCCAGCATTTT	TRBD1	.	TRBV10-2	TRBJ1-5
CASSVVGTGPYNEQFF	TGTGCCAGCAGCGTAGTCGGGACAGGGCCCTACAATGAGCAGTTCTTC	TRBD1	once	TRBV9	TRBJ2-1
CAISTGDYEQYF	TGTGCCATCAGTACCGGGGACTACGAGCAGTACTTC	.	.	TRBV10-3	TRBJ2-7
CASSKTGLTGRGFGGEQFF	TGTGCCAGCAGCAAGACAGGGTTGACCGGCCGAGGTTTCGGTGGTGAGCAGTTCTTC	TRBD1	.	TRBV28	TRBJ2-1
CATLQGRQETQYF	TGTGCCACCCTACAGGGGAGGCAAGAGACCCAGTACTTC	.	.	TRBV2	TRBJ2-5
CASRGGSWDEQYF	TGTGCCAGCCGAGGAGGAAGTTGGGACGAGCAGTACTTC	.	.	TRBV28	TRBJ2-7
CASSLQAGGTGELFF	TGTGCCAGCAGCTTACAAGCGGGGGGGACCGGGGAGCTGTTTTTT	TRBD2	.	TRBV7-6	TRBJ2-2
CASSESRSDPGYTF	TGCGCCAGCAGTGAGTCGAGGTCTGACCCTGGCTACACCTTC	.	.	TRBV10-2	TRBJ1-2
CASSFPPGEGYTF	TGTGCCAGCAGCTTCCCACCAGGGGAAGGCTACACCTTC	.	.	TRBV7-9	TRBJ1-2
CASTVAGGYLDTQYF	TGCGCCAGCACCGTAGCGGGGGGGTATTTGGATACGCAGTATTTT	TRBD2	.	TRBV10-2	TRBJ2-3
CASSPSGTRGIGEQYF	TGCGCCAGCAGCCCCTCAGGGACTAGAGGTATTGGCGAGCAGTACTTC	TRBD2	.	TRBV5-1	TRBJ2-7
CASSLAQGAAEAFF	TGCGCCAGCAGCTTGGCCCAGGGGGCTGCTGAAGCTTTCTTT	TRBD1	.	TRBV5-1	TRBJ1-1
CASSIARGTGELFF	TGTGCCAGTAGTATAGCCCGGGGAACCGGGGAGCTGTTTTTT	.	.	TRBV19	TRBJ2-2
CASSGILAGGRDTQYF	TGTGCCAGCAGCGGGATATTAGCGGGGGGGAGAGATACGCAGTATTTT	TRBD2	.	TRBV9	TRBJ2-3
CASSYRGGGNEQFF	TGTGCCAGCAGTTACCGCGGGGGGGGCAATGAGCAGTTCTTC	TRBD2	.	TRBV6-5	TRBJ2-1
CASSKARTGGRNEQYF	TGTGCCAGCAGCAAAGCTAGGACGGGGGGAAGGAACGAGCAGTACTTC	.	.	TRBV21-1	TRBJ2-7
CASSASDRARGYQPQHF	TGTGCCAGTAGTGCCTCAGACAGGGCCAGAGGATATCAGCCCCAGCATTTT	TRBD1	.	TRBV19	TRBJ1-5
CASSPRRDSSYEQYF	TGTGCCAGCAGCCCGCGGCGGGACTCCTCCTACGAGCAGTACTTC	.	.	TRBV7-8	TRBJ2-7
CASSLATGGGYTF	TGTGCCAGCAGCTTAGCTACAGGGGGAGGCTACACCTTC	TRBD1	few	TRBV7-9	TRBJ1-2
CAWNLGTSGMNSYEQYF	TGTGCCTGGAACCTCGGGACTAGCGGGATGAACTCCTACGAGCAGTACTTC	TRBD2	.	TRBV30	TRBJ2-7
CASSVRGTGSYNEQFF	TGTGCCAGCAGCGTACGAGGCACAGGTTCCTACAATGAGCAGTTCTTC	.	.	TRBV7-6	TRBJ2-1
CASSLASGGHEQFF	TGCGCCAGCAGCTTGGCGTCGGGAGGCCATGAGCAGTTCTTC	TRBD2	.	TRBV5-1	TRBJ2-1
CASSQAPQGIYGYTF	TGTGCCAGCAGCCAAGCGCCACAGGGGATTTATGGCTACACCTTC	TRBD1	.	TRBV4-2	TRBJ1-2
CASSDSPPSYEQYF	TGCGCCAGCTCTGACAGTCCTCCCTCCTACGAGCAGTACTTC	.	.	TRBV5-1	TRBJ2-7
CASSQDQGSGYGYTF	TGTGCCAGCAGCCAAGATCAGGGGTCGGGCTATGGCTACACCTTC	.	.	TRBV14	TRBJ1-2
CASSQEGGQGQRNTEAFF	TGCGCCAGCAGCCAAGAAGGGGGACAGGGGCAGCGAAACACTGAAGCTTTCTTT	TRBD1	.	TRBV4-1	TRBJ1-1
CATPGQGRTNYGYTF	TGTGCCACCCCGGGACAGGGAAGAACTAACTATGGCTACACCTTC	TRBD1	.	TRBV7-9	TRBJ1-2
CASTRTAHNEQFF	TGTGCCAGCACCAGGACAGCCCACAATGAGCAGTTCTTC	.	.	TRBV6-5	TRBJ2-1
CASERSGGRNQPQHF	TGTGCCAGCGAGCGATCGGGGGGACGCAATCAGCCCCAGCATTTT	.	.	TRBV28	TRBJ1-5
CASSRTGDQGEKLFF	TGTGCCAGTAGTCGGACGGGGGACCAAGGAGAAAAACTGTTTTTT	.	.	TRBV19	TRBJ1-4
CASSLFDRGHSYNEQFF	TGCGCCAGCAGTCTCTTCGACAGGGGGCACTCCTACAATGAGCAGTTCTTC	TRBD1	.	TRBV23-1	TRBJ2-1
CASSYQTPSLSTDTQYF	TGTGCCAGCAGCTACCAAACCCCTAGTCTTAGCACAGATACGCAGTATTTT	.	.	TRBV28	TRBJ2-3
CASSFRGNQPQHF	TGTGCCAGCAGTTTCAGGGGAAATCAGCCCCAGCATTTT	.	.	TRBV12-3/TRBV12-4	TRBJ1-5
CASSPRGVDEQFF	TGTGCCAGCAGTCCCAGGGGGGTCGATGAGCAGTTCTTC	.	.	TRBV6-6	TRBJ2-1
CASSLSPVGQGADEQYF	TGTGCCAGTAGTCTCAGTCCGGTGGGACAGGGGGCCGACGAGCAGTACTTC	TRBD1	.	TRBV19	TRBJ2-7
CAICRDGTSTDTQYF	TGTGCCATCTGCCGCGATGGTACTAGCACAGATACGCAGTATTTT	.	.	TRBV10-3	TRBJ2-3
CARQGQETQYF	TGTGCCAGACAGGGGCAAGAGACCCAGTACTTC	TRBD1	.	TRBV2	TRBJ2-5
CSASGVAEETQYF	TGCAGTGCTAGTGGTGTGGCGGAAGAGACCCAGTACTTC	.	.	TRBV20-1	TRBJ2-5
CASSGLGALRGYTF	TGTGCCAGCAGTGGGTTAGGGGCGCTACGTGGCTACACCTTC	.	once	TRBV2	TRBJ1-2
CASSLSAGGSYEQYF	TGTGCCAGCAGTTTAAGCGCGGGAGGGTCCTACGAGCAGTACTTC	TRBD2	.	TRBV28	TRBJ2-7
CASSVGGSGNTGELFF	TGTGCCAGCAGCGTAGGTGGTAGCGGGAACACCGGGGAGCTGTTTTTT	.	.	TRBV9	TRBJ2-2
CASSVLRCHRGSNQPQHF	TGTGCCAGCAGCGTTCTTCGGTGCCATCGTGGTAGCAATCAGCCCCAGCATTTT	.	.	TRBV5-4	TRBJ1-5
CASSPSRHLAGGHEQYF	TGTGCCAGCAGCCCTAGCAGGCATCTAGCGGGGGGCCACGAGCAGTACTTC	TRBD2	.	TRBV7-2	TRBJ2-7
CASSAGQSSSNQPQHF	TGTGCCAGCTCAGCGGGACAGAGCTCAAGCAATCAGCCCCAGCATTTT	TRBD1	.	TRBV18	TRBJ1-5
CASSFEAPQAAPLHF	TGTGCCAGCAGCTTTGAGGCCCCCCAAGCGGCACCCCTCCACTTT	.	.	TRBV7-9	TRBJ1-6